This T cell receptor (beta chain) was recorded in a study of blood T cell repertoires in COVID-19. Sequencing was performed with immunoSEQ multiplex PCR; in TCRdb, only in-frame clones are kept and a portion is missing. The table records 98,000 or so clones, over 65% of them present only once. The CDR3 sequence is 14 residues long. With 5 bases removed from V and 6 bases from J, the gap between germline ends came to 17 bases. The germline V gene encodes CDR1 WSHSY and CDR2 SAAADI. The sample holds many counts of this clone. The sequence derives from a man between 60 and 70 years old with acute or convalescent COVID-19. The specimen was peripheral blood. The J gene is TRBJ2-7, the V gene TRBV10-2; D may be TRBD1 (6 bases). In DNA, the CDR3 is TGCGCCAGCAGTCCGGGACAAGGGGGTCTCGAGCAGTACTTC. It yields the protein CASSPGQGGLEQYF.